These 6 T cell receptor beta chains originate from one sample sequenced in a study of shared T cell receptors in the human thymus. The table came from immunoSEQ multiplex PCR; TCRdb's copy has only in-frame clones and leaves some out. The data contain about 540,000 clones, around 78% of them singletons. This sample also appeared in a second study, on human thymus T cells.

The sample taken for sequencing was thymocytes. The receptors shown here come from a boy in the first two years of life with a congenital heart defect.

This clone was seen just once. The rearrangement uses TRBV4-3 and TRBJ2-1, with 8 bases identical to TRBD2. Germline CDR1 LGHNA, CDR2 YSLEER. CDR3 length: 16 residues. V lost 0 bases to trimming and J lost 3 bases; unmatched junction nucleotides: 4. The chain's CDR3 is CASSQEGSGDYNEQFF. Here the CDR3 DNA reads TGCGCCAGCAGCCAAGAAGGTAGCGGGGACTACAATGAGCAGTTCTTC.

The rearrangement joins TRBV14 to TRBJ2-2; 9 bases map to TRBD1. Germline V CDR1 and CDR2: SGHDN, FVKESK. CDR3 size: 17 residues. After removal of 6 bases from V and 1 base from J, the junction contained 9 bases not matched to a gene. The CDR3 is CASRLAEGQGNTGELFF. In DNA, the CDR3 is TGTGCCAGCAGGCTAGCCGAGGGACAGGGGAACACCGGGGAGCTGTTTTTT.

This clone was picked up a small number of times. V is TRBV5-6 and J is TRBJ1-2; 7 nucleotides agree with TRBD1. The CDR3 is 14 amino acids. Germline V gene sequence: CDR1 SGHDT, CDR2 YYEEEE. V gave up 3 bases and J gave up 8 bases; unmatched junction bases: 10. The CDR3 sequence: CASSSTSGGPGYTF. CDR3 coding DNA: TGTGCCAGCAGCTCAACATCAGGGGGACCCGGCTACACCTTC.

The V gene is TRBV27, the J gene TRBJ1-1; TRBD1 matches at 8 bases. J gave up 4 bases and V 7 bases, and 5 bases lay outside the gene matches. This CDR3 spans 13 amino acids. Germline values: CDR1 MNHEY, CDR2 SMNVEV (reference sequence). CDR3 coding DNA: TGTGCCAGCACCAGGGGGCCTGGCACTGAAGCTTTCTTT. Protein: CASTRGPGTEAFF.

The chain carries TRBV30 and TRBJ2-7, with a weak D call TRBD2 (6 bases). Germline CDR1 GTSNPN, CDR2 SVGIG (reference sequence). This CDR3 contains 22 residues. V was clipped by 2 bases and J by 7 bases, with 42 bases between them. The CDR3 DNA reads TGTGCCTGGAGTTCTGCAGGTTCTGATGGCGGGAATGGAAGCCATACAAGAAAAGAGCAGTACTTC. Its protein is CAWSSAGSDGGNGSHTRKEQYF. Filled out from reference TRBV30 and TRBJ2-7, the complete variable domain reads SQTIHQWPATLVQPVGSPLSLECTVEGTSNPNLYWYRQAAGRGLQLLFYSVGIGQISSEVPQNLSASRPQDRQFILSSKKLLLSDSGFYLCAWSSAGSDGGNGSHTRKEQYFGPGTRLTVT.

The rearrangement links TRBV27 to TRBJ1-3; 7 bases agree with TRBD1. This CDR3 has 17 amino acids. Germline V lookup: CDR1 MNHEY, CDR2 SMNVEV (reference sequence). Germline trimming cut 8 bases from V and 0 bases from J; bases unmatched to any gene: 13. CDR3 region: CASLRDSPISSGNTIYF. Written as DNA, the CDR3 is TGTGCCAGCCTCCGGGACAGCCCCATTAGCTCTGGAAACACCATATATTTT.